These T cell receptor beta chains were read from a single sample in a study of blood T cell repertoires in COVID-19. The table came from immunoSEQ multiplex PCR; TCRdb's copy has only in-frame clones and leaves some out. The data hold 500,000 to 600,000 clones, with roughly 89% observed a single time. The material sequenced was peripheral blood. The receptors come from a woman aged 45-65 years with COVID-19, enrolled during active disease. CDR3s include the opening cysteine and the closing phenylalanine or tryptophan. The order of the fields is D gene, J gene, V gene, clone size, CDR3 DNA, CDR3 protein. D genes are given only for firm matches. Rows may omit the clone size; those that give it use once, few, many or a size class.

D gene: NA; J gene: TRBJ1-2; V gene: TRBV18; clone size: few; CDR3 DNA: TGTGCCAGCTCGCCGGAGGGAAACTATGGCTACACCTTC; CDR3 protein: CASSPEGNYGYTF
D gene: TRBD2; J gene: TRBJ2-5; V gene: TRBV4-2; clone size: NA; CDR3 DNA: TGTGCCAGCAGCCCTCGGACTAGCGGGGGGGAGACCCAGTACTTC; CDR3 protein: CASSPRTSGGETQYF
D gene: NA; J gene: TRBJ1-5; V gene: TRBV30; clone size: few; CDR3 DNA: TGTGCCTGGAATGGGGGGAATCGTCAGCCCCAGCATTTT; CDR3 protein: CAWNGGNRQPQHF
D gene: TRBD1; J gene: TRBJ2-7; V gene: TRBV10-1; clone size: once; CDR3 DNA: TGCGCCAGCAGTGAGTCGCGAGGGGGCTATGACGAGCAGTACTTC; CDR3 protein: CASSESRGGYDEQYF
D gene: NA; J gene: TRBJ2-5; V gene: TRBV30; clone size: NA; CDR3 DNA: TGTGCCTGGAGCCTTTTGGGACACTATGAGACCCAGTACTTC; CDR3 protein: CAWSLLGHYETQYF
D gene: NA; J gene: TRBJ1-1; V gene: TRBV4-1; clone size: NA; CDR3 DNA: TGCGCCAGCAGCCAAGTTGAATGGGGAGGGGACACTGAAGCTTTCTTT; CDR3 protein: CASSQVEWGGDTEAFF
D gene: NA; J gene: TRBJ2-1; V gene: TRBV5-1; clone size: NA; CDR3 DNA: TGCGCCAGCAGCTCGGGGATAACAGGGCTGGACGAGCAGTTCTTC; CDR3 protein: CASSSGITGLDEQFF
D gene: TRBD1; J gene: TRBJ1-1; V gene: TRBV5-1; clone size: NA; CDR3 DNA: TGCGCCAGCAGCTTTAAGACAGGGGGCACTGAAGCTTTCTTT; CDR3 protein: CASSFKTGGTEAFF
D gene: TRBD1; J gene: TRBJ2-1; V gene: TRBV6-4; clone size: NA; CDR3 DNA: TGTGCCAGAGGACAGGGGGACAATGAGCAGTTCTTC; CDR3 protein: CARGQGDNEQFF
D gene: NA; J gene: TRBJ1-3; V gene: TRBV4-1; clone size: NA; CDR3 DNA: TGCGCCAGCAGCCATATAGGACGGGACTCTGGAAACACCATATATTTT; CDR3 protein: CASSHIGRDSGNTIYF
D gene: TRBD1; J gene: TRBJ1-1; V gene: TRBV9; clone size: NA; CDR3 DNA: TGTGCCAGCACCCCCTCGCCGACAGGGATGAACACTGAAGCTTTCTTT; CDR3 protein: CASTPSPTGMNTEAFF
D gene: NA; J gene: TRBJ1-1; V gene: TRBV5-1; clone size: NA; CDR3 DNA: TGCGCCAGCAGCTCAGGGTGGGGGAACACTGAAGCTTTCTTT; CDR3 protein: CASSSGWGNTEAFF
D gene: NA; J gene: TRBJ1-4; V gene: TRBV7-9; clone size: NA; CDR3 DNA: TGTGCCAGCAGCCCGGACGGGAGGGAACTGTTTTTT; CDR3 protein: CASSPDGRELFF
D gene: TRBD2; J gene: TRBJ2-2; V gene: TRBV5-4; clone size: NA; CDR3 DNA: TGTGCCAGCAGCTTCCCTCGGGAGGGCAACGGCGGGGAGCTGTTTTTT; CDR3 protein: CASSFPREGNGGELFF
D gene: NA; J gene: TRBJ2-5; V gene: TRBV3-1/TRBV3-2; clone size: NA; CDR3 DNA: TGTGCCAGCAGCCAAGTGACAGAAGAGACCCAGTACTTC; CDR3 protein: CASSQVTEETQYF
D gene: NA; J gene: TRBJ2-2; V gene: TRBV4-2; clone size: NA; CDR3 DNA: TGTGCCAGCAGCCAAGAGGGTACAGGGTGGACCGGGGAGCTGTTTTTT; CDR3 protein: CASSQEGTGWTGELFF
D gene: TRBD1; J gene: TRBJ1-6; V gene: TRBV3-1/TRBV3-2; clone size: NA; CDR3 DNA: TGTGCCAGCAGCCAAGGGAGGGGGTTCGCCGACAGGGTTCCCGATAATTCACCCCTCCACTTT; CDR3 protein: CASSQGRGFADRVPDNSPLHF
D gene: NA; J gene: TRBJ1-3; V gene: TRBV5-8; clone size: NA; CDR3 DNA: TGTGCCAGCCGCGACAGCTCTGGAAACACCATATATTTT; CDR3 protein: CASRDSSGNTIYF
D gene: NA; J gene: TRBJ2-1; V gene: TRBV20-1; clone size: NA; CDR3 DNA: TGCAGTGCTAGTATTACGGGACACCCGGACAATGAGCAGTTCTTC; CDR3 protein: CSASITGHPDNEQFF
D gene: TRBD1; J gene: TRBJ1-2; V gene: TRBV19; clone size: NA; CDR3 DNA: TGTGCCAGTAGTATGACAGGGAACTATGGCTACACCTTC; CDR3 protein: CASSMTGNYGYTF
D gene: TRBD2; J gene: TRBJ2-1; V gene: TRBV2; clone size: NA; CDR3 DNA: TGTGCCAGCAGTGCCCGACCACTAGCGGGGGGCAGCGATGAGCAGTTCTTC; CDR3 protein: CASSARPLAGGSDEQFF
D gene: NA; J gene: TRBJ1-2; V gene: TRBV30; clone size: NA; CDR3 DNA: TGTGCCTGGAGTGTTGGGCGAAACTATGGCTACACCTTC; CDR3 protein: CAWSVGRNYGYTF
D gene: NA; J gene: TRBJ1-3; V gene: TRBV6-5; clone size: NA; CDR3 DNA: TGTGCCAGCTGGGCAGCATCTGGAAACACCATATATTTT; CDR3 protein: CASWAASGNTIYF
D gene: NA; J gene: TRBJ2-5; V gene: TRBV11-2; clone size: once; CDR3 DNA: TGTGCCAGCAGCTTAGGGGTCGGGACAATCGTTGAGACCCAGTACTTC; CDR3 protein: CASSLGVGTIVETQYF
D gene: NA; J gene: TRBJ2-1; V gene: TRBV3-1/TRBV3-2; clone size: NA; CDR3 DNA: TGTGCCAGCAGCCAAGACTCCCCCCCAGACAATGAGCAGTTCTTC; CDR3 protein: CASSQDSPPDNEQFF
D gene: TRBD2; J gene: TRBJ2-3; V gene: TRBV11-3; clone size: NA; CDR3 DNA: TGTGCCAGCAGCTCGGGGGGAGGCACAGATACGCAGTATTTT; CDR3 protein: CASSSGGGTDTQYF
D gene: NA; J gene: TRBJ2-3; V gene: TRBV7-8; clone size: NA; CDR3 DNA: TGTGCCAGCAGCTTGGTGGGAGGCACAGATACGCAGTATTTT; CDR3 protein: CASSLVGGTDTQYF
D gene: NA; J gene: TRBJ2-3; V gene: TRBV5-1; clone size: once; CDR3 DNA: TGCGCCAGCAGCTTGGCAGGCACAGATACGCAGTATTTT; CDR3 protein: CASSLAGTDTQYF
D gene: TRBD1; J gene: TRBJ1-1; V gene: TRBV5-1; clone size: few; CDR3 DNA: TGCGCCAGCAGCGGGGGACAGTGGACTGAAGCTTTCTTT; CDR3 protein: CASSGGQWTEAFF
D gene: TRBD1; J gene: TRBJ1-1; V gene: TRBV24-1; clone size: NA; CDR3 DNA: TGTGCCACCAGTGACACTAAACAGGGGATGAACACTGAAGCTTTCTTT; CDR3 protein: CATSDTKQGMNTEAFF
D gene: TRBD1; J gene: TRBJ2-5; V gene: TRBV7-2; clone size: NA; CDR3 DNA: TGTGCCAGCAGCTTAGGCACAGGGGCAAGGGGAGAGACCCAGTACTTC; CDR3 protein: CASSLGTGARGETQYF
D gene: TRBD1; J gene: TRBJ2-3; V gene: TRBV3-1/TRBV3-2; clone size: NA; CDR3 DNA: TGTGCCAGCAGCCGGAGACAGGGGAACACAGATACGCAGTATTTT; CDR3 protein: CASSRRQGNTDTQYF
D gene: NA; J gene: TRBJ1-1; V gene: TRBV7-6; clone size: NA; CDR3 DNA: TGTGCCAGCAGCTTAGTCGACAGACCAGGCACTGAAGCTTTCTTT; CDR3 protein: CASSLVDRPGTEAFF
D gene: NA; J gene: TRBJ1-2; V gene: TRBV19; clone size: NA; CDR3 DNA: TGTGCCAGTAGTCGGGAGGTCTATGGCTACACCTTC; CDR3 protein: CASSREVYGYTF
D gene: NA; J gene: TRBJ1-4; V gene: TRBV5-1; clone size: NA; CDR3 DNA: TGCGCCAGCAGCTTGAGCGGTGCAACTAATGAAAAACTGTTTTTT; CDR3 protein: CASSLSGATNEKLFF
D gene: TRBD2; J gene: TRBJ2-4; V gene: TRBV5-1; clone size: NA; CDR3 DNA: TGCGCCAGCAGTGCAACCCTTAGCGGGGGGGAAAACATTCAGTACTTC; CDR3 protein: CASSATLSGGENIQYF
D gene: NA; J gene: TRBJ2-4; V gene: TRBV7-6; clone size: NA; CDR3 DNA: TGTGCCAGCAGCCCACGACCTCGACAAAAAAACATTCAGTACTTC; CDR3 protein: CASSPRPRQKNIQYF
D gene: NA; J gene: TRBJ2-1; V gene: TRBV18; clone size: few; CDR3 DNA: TGTGCCAGCTCACCAGACAGTTCATTTTCCTACAATGAGCAGTTCTTC; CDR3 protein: CASSPDSSFSYNEQFF
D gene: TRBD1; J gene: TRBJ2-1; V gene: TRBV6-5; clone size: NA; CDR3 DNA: TGTGCCAGCAGAACAGGGACAGGGTACTACAATGAGCAGTTCTTC; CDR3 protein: CASRTGTGYYNEQFF
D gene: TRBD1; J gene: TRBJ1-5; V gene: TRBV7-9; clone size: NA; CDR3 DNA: TGTGCCAGCAGCCTGGGACAGGGGGACAGCAATCAGCCCCAGCATTTT; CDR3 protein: CASSLGQGDSNQPQHF
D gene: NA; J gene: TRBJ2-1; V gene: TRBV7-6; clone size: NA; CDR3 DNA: TGTGCCAGCAGCCCCCCCGGAGCGGCCAACAATGAGCAGTTCTTC; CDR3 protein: CASSPPGAANNEQFF
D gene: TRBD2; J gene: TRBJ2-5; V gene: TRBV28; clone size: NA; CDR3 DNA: TGTGCCAGCAGTCTGGGACGGGGGGGAGAGACCCAGTACTTC; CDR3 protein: CASSLGRGGETQYF
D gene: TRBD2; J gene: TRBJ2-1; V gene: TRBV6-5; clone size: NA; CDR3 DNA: TGTGCCAGCACTGGACTAGTTGAGCAGTTCTTC; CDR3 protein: CASTGLVEQFF
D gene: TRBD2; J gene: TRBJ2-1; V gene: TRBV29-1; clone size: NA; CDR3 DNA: TGCAGCGTTGAAAAGGGGCTAGCGGGGAATGAGCAGTTCTTC; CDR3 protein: CSVEKGLAGNEQFF
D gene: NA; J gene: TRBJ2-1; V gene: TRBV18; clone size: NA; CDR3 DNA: TGTGCCAGCACTCCTAAAGCAGGCTCCCCTTACAATGAGCAGTTCTTC; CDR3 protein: CASTPKAGSPYNEQFF
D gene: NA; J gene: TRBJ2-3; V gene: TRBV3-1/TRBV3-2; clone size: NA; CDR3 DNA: TGTGCCAGCAGCCAAAATCCCGAGGGAGGTGATACGCAGTATTTT; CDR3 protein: CASSQNPEGGDTQYF
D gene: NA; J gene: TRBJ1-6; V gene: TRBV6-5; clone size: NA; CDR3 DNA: TGTGCCAGCAGTTTTTCCGGGACCCTCCACTTT; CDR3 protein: CASSFSGTLHF